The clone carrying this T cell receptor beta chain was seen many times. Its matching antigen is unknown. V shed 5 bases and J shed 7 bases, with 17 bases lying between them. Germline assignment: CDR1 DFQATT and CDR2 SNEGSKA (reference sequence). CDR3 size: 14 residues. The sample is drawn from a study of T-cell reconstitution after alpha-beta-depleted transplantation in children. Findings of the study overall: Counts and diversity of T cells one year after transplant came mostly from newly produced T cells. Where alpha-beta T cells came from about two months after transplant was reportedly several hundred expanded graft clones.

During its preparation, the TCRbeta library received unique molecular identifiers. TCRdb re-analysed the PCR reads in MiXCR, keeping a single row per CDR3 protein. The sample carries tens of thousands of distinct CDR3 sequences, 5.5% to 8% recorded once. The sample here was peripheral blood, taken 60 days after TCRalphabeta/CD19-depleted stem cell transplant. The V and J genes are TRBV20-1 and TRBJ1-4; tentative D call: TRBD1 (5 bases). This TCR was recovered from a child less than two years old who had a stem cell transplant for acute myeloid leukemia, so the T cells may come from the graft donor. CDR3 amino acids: CSASLGRETEKLFF. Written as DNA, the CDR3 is TGCAGTGCTTCCTTGGGCAGGGAGACTGAAAAACTGTTTTTT.